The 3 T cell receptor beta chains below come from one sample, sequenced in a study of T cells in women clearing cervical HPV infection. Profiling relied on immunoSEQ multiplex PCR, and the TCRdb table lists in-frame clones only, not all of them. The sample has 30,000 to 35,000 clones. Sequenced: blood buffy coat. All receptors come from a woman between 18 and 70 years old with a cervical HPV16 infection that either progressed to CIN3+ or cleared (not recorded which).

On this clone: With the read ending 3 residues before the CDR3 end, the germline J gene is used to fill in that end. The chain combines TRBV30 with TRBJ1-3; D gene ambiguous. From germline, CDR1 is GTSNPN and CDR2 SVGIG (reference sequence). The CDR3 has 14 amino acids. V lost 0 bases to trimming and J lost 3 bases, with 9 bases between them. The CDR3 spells CAWSVLGYGNTIYF. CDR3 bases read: TGTGCCTGGAGTGTACTGGGCTATGGAAACACC.

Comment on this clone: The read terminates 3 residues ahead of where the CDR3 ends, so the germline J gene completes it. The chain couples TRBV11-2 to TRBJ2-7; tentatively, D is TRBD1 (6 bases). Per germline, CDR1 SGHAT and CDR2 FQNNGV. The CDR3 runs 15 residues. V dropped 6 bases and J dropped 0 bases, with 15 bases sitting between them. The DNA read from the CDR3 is TGTGCCAGCAGACTGAGGGGGAGAGGCTCCTACGAG. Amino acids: CASRLRGRGSYE. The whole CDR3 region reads CASRLRGRGSYEQYF.

Partial CDR3 DNA: TGCAGTGCCAGGAGGAACAGCCAAGAGACC. It codes for CSARRNSQET. From start to end, the CDR3 is CSARRNSQETQYF. This chain connects TRBV20-1 to TRBJ2-5, with TRBD2 as a possible D gene (5 bases). The read terminates 3 residues ahead of where the CDR3 ends, so the germline J gene completes it. Per germline, CDR1 DFQATT and CDR2 SNEGSKA (reference sequence). The V gene lost 6 bases and the J gene lost 1 base, with 12 bases spanning the gap. This CDR3 has 13 residues.